Only a few counts were recorded for the clone carrying this T cell receptor (beta chain). Its specificity is not known. The data were obtained in a study of T-cell memory formation after mild COVID-19. Study context: Largely, the TCR clusters proved donor specific. Study results and limitations: Those CD4+ clones that contracted were mainly in CM and EM (CD8+ ones in EMRA). CD4/CD8 balance held among clones contracting day 15 to 85, and later expanders leaned CD4+. Nothing showed for sure that second-wave clones peaking on day 37 were SARS-CoV-2 specific.

This CDR3 comprises 14 residues. The germline CDR1 and CDR2 sequences are MNHEY and SVGEGT. Trimming took 8 bases from V and 4 from J, leaving 15 bases between them. One entry per CDR3 protein results from TCRdb running MiXCR on the 5' RACE reads. Among over 450,000 distinct CDR3 sequences listed, around 21% were seen once. This sequence was found in an adult woman who had mild COVID-19 (a few samples of this study predate the infection). Cell type and time point are not known. This chain uses TRBV6-2 or TRBV6-3 with TRBJ1-5, with D tentatively TRBD1 (5 bases). Sequenced material: PBMCs or a T cell subset sorted from them (not recorded which). The CDR3 DNA follows: TGTGCCAGCGAAGAAACAGGCGTTAATCAGCCCCAGCATTTT. Residues: CASEETGVNQPQHF.